These 18 T cell receptor beta chains originate from one sample sequenced in a study of OX40 agonist ivuxolimab in advanced cancers. Library prep was done by the immunoSEQ multiplex PCR assay. TCRdb provides this immuneACCESS table in a form limited to in-frame rearrangements. Some clones are lacking; in checked studies, under half of them reflect an unresolved V gene, and why the rest are absent is not known. In this sample the table shows about 69,000 clones, nearly 90% of which occur a single time. The top ten constitute more than 9% of the sample. The sample was CD4+ or CD8+ T cells sorted from blood, taken in a trial of the OX40 agonist ivuxolimab. These TCRs come from an adult with an advanced solid tumor such as melanoma, head and neck, liver or kidney cancer.

This clone came up a few times. The chain has TRBV9 and TRBJ2-1; D unclear. Trimming took off 0 bases at V and 2 bases at J, with 3 bases between the two ends. There are 13 residues in the CDR3. The germline V gene encodes CDR1 SGDLS and CDR2 YYNGEE. The chain's CDR3 is CASSVVPYNEQFF. Here the CDR3 DNA reads TGTGCCAGCAGCGTAGTACCCTACAATGAGCAGTTCTTC.

In its sample, this clone was seen a few times. J is TRBJ1-2 and V is TRBV19; no clear D. Germline V lookup: CDR1 LNHDA, CDR2 SQIVND (reference sequence). Trimming shortened V by 3 bases and J by 4 bases, and 3 bases separated the two germline ends. This CDR3 region has 11 residues. This CDR3 is CASSMAYGYTF. CDR3 DNA sequence: TGTGCCAGTAGTATGGCCTATGGCTACACCTTC.

The V and J genes are TRBV7-2 and TRBJ1-2; a weak D match, TRBD1 (5 bases). Germline CDR1 is SGHTA and CDR2 is FQGNSA. The ends were cut back, 0 bases at V and 7 bases at J, with 9 bases in the middle. The CDR3 consists of 13 residues. CDR3: CASSLARDRGYTF. The CDR3 DNA sequence: TGTGCCAGCAGCTTAGCCAGGGATCGTGGCTACACCTTC.

The V and J genes are TRBV5-5 and TRBJ2-2, with unresolved D. V shed 1 base and J shed 0 bases, with 4 bases lying between them. Germline CDR1 is SGHKS and CDR2 is YYEKEE (reference sequence). The CDR3 runs to 14 residues. CDR3 region: CASSLRPNTGELFF. The DNA of the CDR3 is TGTGCCAGCAGCTTGAGGCCGAACACCGGGGAGCTGTTTTTT.

The chain recombines TRBV6-6 with TRBJ2-3; TRBD2 is a possible D gene (5 bases). This CDR3 is built from 13 residues. Germline CDR1 reads MNHNY; CDR2 reads SVGAGI (reference sequence). The V end was cut by 0 bases, the J end by 5 bases, with 6 bases between. The CDR3 nucleotides are TGTGCCAGCAGTTACTCGAGGGTAGATACGCAGTATTTT. As protein: CASSYSRVDTQYF.

The chain couples TRBV7-3 to TRBJ1-5; possibly TRBD1 for D (5 bases). The CDR3 spans 13 residues. The germline V gene has CDR1 SGHTA and CDR2 FQGTGA. V lost 2 bases, J lost 7 bases, and 9 bases lay in between. The CDR3 sequence is CASSLGGDQPQHF. CDR3 bases: TGTGCCAGCAGCTTAGGGGGTGACCAGCCCCAGCATTTT.

The chain couples TRBV4-3 to TRBJ2-3; 8 positions agree with TRBD2. Germline V lookup: CDR1 LGHNA, CDR2 YSLEER. The CDR3 sequence is 18 residues long. Germline trimming cut 4 bases from V and 3 bases from J; bases unmatched to any gene: 15. CDR3 protein: CASSPRESGSRGTDTQYF. The CDR3 DNA sequence: TGCGCCAGCAGCCCCCGTGAGAGCGGGAGTCGAGGTACAGATACGCAGTATTTT.

V gene TRBV18 combines with J gene TRBJ1-2, with 7 bases that match TRBD1. This CDR3 region has 15 residues. J gave up 3 bases and V 3 bases, and 7 bases lay outside the gene matches. Germline CDR1 and CDR2: KGHSH and LQKENI. The CDR3 region is CASSPTGDGDYGYTF. The CDR3, as DNA: TGTGCCAGCTCACCCACAGGGGATGGGGACTATGGCTACACCTTC.

The rearrangement uses TRBV6-5 and TRBJ2-2; TRBD2 might be the D (5 bases). Germline CDR1 reads MNHEY; CDR2 reads SVGAGI. CDR3 size: 15 residues. The V and J ends lost 2 bases and 9 bases respectively, with 16 bases between them. CDR3 sequence (DNA): TGTGCCAGCAGTTACAGAGAAGGACTGTTTCGGGAGCTGTTTTTT. As protein: CASSYREGLFRELFF.

The genes are TRBV5-1 and TRBJ2-1; a weak D match, TRBD2 (6 bases). Germline V gene data show CDR1 as SGHRS and CDR2 as YFSETQ. The CDR3 extends over 17 amino acids. The V and J ends lost 2 bases and 3 bases respectively, with 18 bases between them. CDR3 protein: CASSFILRELVYNEQFF. CDR3 bases: TGCGCCAGCAGCTTCATATTACGGGAGTTGGTCTACAATGAGCAGTTCTTC.

This clone was counted once. The chain carries TRBV19 and TRBJ2-1; possible D gene TRBD2, 6 bases. V was cut by 3 bases and J by 5 bases, with 14 bases left in between. The CDR3 consists of 15 residues. Germline V gene sequence: CDR1 LNHDA, CDR2 SQIVND (reference sequence). The CDR3 spells CASSIDGRRNNEQFF. CDR3 nucleotides: TGTGCCAGTAGTATTGACGGGAGAAGAAACAATGAGCAGTTCTTC.

The chain joins TRBV11-2 to TRBJ2-5; 12 bases agree with TRBD2. From germline, CDR1 is SGHAT and CDR2 FQNNGV. This CDR3 contains 17 residues. Trimming removed 1 base from V and 4 bases from J; junction bases left unmatched: 7. The DNA for the CDR3 is TGTGCCAGCAGCTTAGTTTTGACTAGCGGGAGTAGAGAGACCCAGTACTTC. This translates into CASSLVLTSGSRETQYF.

The chain combines TRBV15 with TRBJ2-2; D could derive from TRBD1 or TRBD2 (5 bases each). Deletions cut 1 base from V and 6 bases from J, with 9 bases between. CDR1 and CDR2 from the germline V gene are LNHNV and YYDKDF (reference sequence). The CDR3 sequence is 14 residues long. The CDR3 is CATSRAGSAGELFF. CDR3 DNA sequence: TGTGCCACCAGCAGAGCAGGGAGCGCCGGGGAGCTGTTTTTT.

The chain has TRBV15 and TRBJ2-7, with 9 bases matching TRBD1. The CDR3 length is 14 residues. CDR1 and CDR2 from the germline V gene are LNHNV and YYDKDF (reference sequence). V lost 5 bases and J lost 5; bases outside the gene matches: 7. The CDR3 region is CATSGWTGENEQYF. For the CDR3, the DNA is TGTGCCACCAGCGGGTGGACAGGGGAAAACGAGCAGTACTTC.

The V gene is TRBV6-6, the J gene TRBJ1-1; D not resolved. CDR3 length: 12 residues. The germline V gene has CDR1 MNHNY and CDR2 SVGAGI (reference sequence). The V and J ends lost 6 bases and 3 bases respectively, with 8 bases between them. This CDR3 is CASREGHTEAFF. In nucleotides, the CDR3 is TGTGCCAGCAGGGAAGGTCACACTGAAGCTTTCTTT.

V is TRBV5-6 and J is TRBJ2-5; 12 nucleotides line up with TRBD2. The CDR3 runs 14 residues. Germline trimming cut 4 bases from V and 4 bases from J; bases unmatched to any gene: 2. The V gene's germline CDR1 is SGHDT and CDR2 YYEEEE. This CDR3 reads CASSPGLAGETQYF. CDR3 coding DNA: TGTGCCAGCAGCCCGGGACTAGCGGGAGAGACCCAGTACTTC.

This clone appeared a few times. This chain joins TRBV19 and TRBJ2-5; D is unresolved. This CDR3 has 15 residues. The germline gives CDR1 LNHDA, CDR2 SQIVND (reference sequence). Trimming shortened V by 3 bases and J by 6 bases, and 17 bases separated the two germline ends. The CDR3 region is CASSISSVFGQTQYF. The CDR3 bases are TGTGCCAGTAGTATCTCTTCGGTGTTCGGGCAGACCCAGTACTTC.

The chain employs TRBV7-6 and TRBJ2-7; maybe TRBD1 (6 bases). The germline V and J ends were trimmed by 5 bases and 6 bases, with 17 bases remaining between them. Germline V gene lookup returns CDR1 SGHVS and CDR2 FNYEAQ. The CDR3 covers 14 residues. CDR3 region: CASSPQGGTVEQYF. The CDR3 DNA follows: TGTGCCAGCAGCCCCCAAGGGGGAACGGTCGAGCAGTACTTC. Combining the CDR3 with reference TRBV7-6 and TRBJ2-7 gives the whole variable domain GAGVSQSPRYKVTKRGQDVALRCDPISGHVSLYWYRQALGQGPEFLTYFNYEAQQDKSGLPNDRFSAERPEGSISTLTIQRTEQRDSAMYRCASSPQGGTVEQYFGPGTRLTVT.